This T cell receptor beta chain was identified in a study of shared T cell receptors in the human thymus. Germline values: CDR1 SGHTA, CDR2 FQGNSA. Trimming removed 2 bases from V and 3 bases from J, with 11 bases in between. The length of the CDR3 is 14 residues. The protocol was immunoSEQ multiplex PCR, while the TCRdb copy is restricted to in-frame clones and leaves out a portion. The sample has 700,000 to 750,000 clones; 75% to 90% are singletons. These same records also appear under a second study, on human thymus T cells. That paper states: Thymic and blood repertoires showed apparently biased V and J gene usage.

The TCR was taken from a girl under two years old with a congenital heart defect. The chain is built from TRBV7-2 and TRBJ2-7; the D is unclear. The sample comprised thymocytes. DNA of the CDR3: TGTGCCAGCAGCTTAAGATTCTCGGGCTACGAGCAGTACTTC. It specifies CASSLRFSGYEQYF.